Below are 7 T cell receptor beta chains sequenced from a single sample in a study of blood T cells in healthy people across ages. Using a J-beta primer mix together with a sample-barcoded 5' primer, a second PCR was run for roughly 6 to 12 cycles. From the 5' RACE reads, TCRdb called clonotypes with MiXCR, one entry per CDR3 protein. Among around 800,000 distinct CDR3 sequences, around 24% were seen once, and the ten largest hold 3%. This sample also appeared in a second study, on T cells of mothers and their children.

Sequenced input: blood. The receptors originated from a boy aged 5-17 years in good health.

The CDR3 reads CASSPRRGHQETQYF. In nucleotides, the CDR3 is TGTGCCAGCAGTCCACGGAGGGGGCACCAAGAGACCCAGTACTTC. The chain uses TRBV28 and TRBJ2-5, with D possibly being TRBD1 (7 bases). V gave up 5 bases and J gave up 0 bases, with 13 bases separating them. Per germline, CDR1 MDHEN and CDR2 SYDVKM. The CDR3 spans 15 residues.

On this clonotype itself: At one of its ends the junction is not consistent with the germline gene, which may arise from a read error. The V call is TRBV15, the J call TRBJ2-3; a possible D gene is TRBD1 (5 bases). This CDR3 contains 16 residues. CDR1 LNHNV and CDR2 YYDKDF come from the germline V gene (reference sequence). The CDR3: CATSREGRGFTDTQYF. As DNA, the CDR3 is TGTGCCACCAGCAGAGAAGGAAGGGGCTTCACAGATACTCAGTATTTT.

This clonotype was observed a few times. An end of the junction differs from the germline gene, which may be a read error. The rearrangement uses TRBV7-2 and TRBJ2-1; TRBD2 is a possible D gene (5 bases). The CDR3 is made up of 12 amino acids. Germline CDR1 reads SGHTA; CDR2 reads FQGNSA. Written as DNA, the CDR3 is TGTGCTAGCAGTTCGGCGGGTAGGGTGCAGTTCTTC. Encoded protein: CASSSAGRVQFF.

This clonotype was seen only a few times. The chain links TRBV20-1 to TRBJ1-5; 7 bases align to TRBD1. Germline assignment: CDR1 DFQATT and CDR2 SNEGSKA (reference sequence). Germline trimming cut 3 bases from V and 7 bases from J; bases unmatched to any gene: 24. The CDR3 has 19 residues. CDR3 loop: CSASAPYPYQSTGRQPQHF. The CDR3 region has the DNA TGCAGTGCTAGTGCACCTTACCCTTATCAATCGACAGGGAGGCAGCCCCAGCATTTT.

This clonotype was counted between two and nine times. The rearrangement links TRBV6-1 to TRBJ1-2; D possibly corresponds to TRBD1 (5 bases). The V gene's germline CDR1 is MNHNS and CDR2 SASEGT. The CDR3 has 17 residues. V was trimmed by 10 bases and J by 7 bases, leaving 31 bases between them. The CDR3 sequence: CATTGFGHLGFLSGYTF. For the CDR3, the DNA is TGTGCCACGACTGGCTTCGGACACTTAGGATTTCTAAGTGGCTACACCTTC.

V gene TRBV4-2 combines with J gene TRBJ1-1; 8 bases are shared with TRBD1. The V segment lost 1 base and the J segment 5 bases; nucleotides outside the gene matches: 6. Germline-derived CDR1 and CDR2 are LGHNA and YNFKEQ. The CDR3 covers 15 residues. For the CDR3, the DNA is TGTGCCAGCAGCCAAGGTCTACAGGGGGTAACTGAAGCTTTCTTT. It specifies CASSQGLQGVTEAFF.

The genes are TRBV28 and TRBJ1-3; 7 nucleotides match TRBD1. The germline CDR1 and CDR2 sequences are MDHEN and SYDVKM. The CDR3 spans 18 residues. The ends lost 2 bases at V and 3 bases at J; junction bases unmatched: 13. CDR3 nucleotides: TGTGCCAGCAGTTTAGTAGGGACAGTGCGTTTTATTGGAAACACCATATATTTT. Its translation is CASSLVGTVRFIGNTIYF.